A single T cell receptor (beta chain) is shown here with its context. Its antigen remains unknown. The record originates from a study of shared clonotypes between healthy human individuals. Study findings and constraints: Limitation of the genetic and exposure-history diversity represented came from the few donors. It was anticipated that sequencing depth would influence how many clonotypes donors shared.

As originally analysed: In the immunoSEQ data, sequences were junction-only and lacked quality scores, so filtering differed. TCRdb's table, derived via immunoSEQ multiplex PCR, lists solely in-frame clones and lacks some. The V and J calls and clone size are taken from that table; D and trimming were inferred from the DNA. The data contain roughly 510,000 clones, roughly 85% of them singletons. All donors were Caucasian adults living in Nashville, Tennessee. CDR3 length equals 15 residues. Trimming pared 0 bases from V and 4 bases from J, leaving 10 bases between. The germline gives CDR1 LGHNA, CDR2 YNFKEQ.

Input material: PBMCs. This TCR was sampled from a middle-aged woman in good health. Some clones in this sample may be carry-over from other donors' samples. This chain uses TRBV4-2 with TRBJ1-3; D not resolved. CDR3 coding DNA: TGTGCCAGCAGCCAAGATGAGGGTCCAGGAAACACCATATATTTT. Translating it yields CASSQDEGPGNTIYF.